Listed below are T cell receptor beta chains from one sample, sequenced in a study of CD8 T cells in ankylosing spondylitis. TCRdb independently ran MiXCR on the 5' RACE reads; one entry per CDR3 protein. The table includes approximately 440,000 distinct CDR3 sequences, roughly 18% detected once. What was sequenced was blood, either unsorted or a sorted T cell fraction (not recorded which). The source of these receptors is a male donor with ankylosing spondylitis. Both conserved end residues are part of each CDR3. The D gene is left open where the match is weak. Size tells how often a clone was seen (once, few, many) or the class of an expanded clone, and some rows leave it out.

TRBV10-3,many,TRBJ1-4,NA,TGTGCCTCTTCGGCAGGGGCGGATGAAAAACTGTTTTTT,CASSAGADEKLFF
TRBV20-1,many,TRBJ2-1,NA,TGCAGTGCTAAACCGGGCGGGTCCTACAATGAGCAGTTCTTC,CSAKPGGSYNEQFF
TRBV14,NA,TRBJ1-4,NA,TGTGCCAGCAGCCAGATGAGGGCTAATGAAAAACTGTTTTTT,CASSQMRANEKLFF
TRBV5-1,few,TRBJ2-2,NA,TGCGCCAGCAGCCCTCAGGGGACGGCGAACACCGGGGAGCTGTTTTTT,CASSPQGTANTGELFF
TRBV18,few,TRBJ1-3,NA,TGTGCCAGCTCACCACCGAAGGGGAGCTCTGGAAACACCATATATTTT,CASSPPKGSSGNTIYF
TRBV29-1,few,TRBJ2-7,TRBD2,TGCAGCGCCGAACTAGCGGGAGTTTACGAGCAGTACTTC,CSAELAGVYEQYF
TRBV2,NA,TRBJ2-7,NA,TGTGCCAGCAGTGAAGTCTCCTACGAGCAGTACTTC,CASSEVSYEQYF
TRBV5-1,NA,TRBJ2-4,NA,TGCGCCAGCAGCTTGGGGCAATCGGGGGACATTCAGTACTTC,CASSLGQSGDIQYF
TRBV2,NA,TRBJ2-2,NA,TGTGCCGGGGCTGTAACGGGGGACACCGGGGAGCTGTTTTTT,CAGAVTGDTGELFF
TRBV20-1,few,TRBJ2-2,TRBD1,TGCAGTGCCCAGGGGGTGAACACCGGGGAGCTGTTTTTT,CSAQGVNTGELFF
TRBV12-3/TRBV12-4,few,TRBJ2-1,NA,TGTGCCAGCAGTTTAGTGGTCAGCTCCTACAATGAGCAGTTCTTC,CASSLVVSSYNEQFF
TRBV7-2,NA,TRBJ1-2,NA,TGTGCCAGCAGCTTTGCGAGACTCGGTTATGGCTACACCTTC,CASSFARLGYGYTF
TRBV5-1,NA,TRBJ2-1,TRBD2,TGCGCCAGCAGCCACCCCGGGGGGGGGAATGAGCAGTTCTTC,CASSHPGGGNEQFF
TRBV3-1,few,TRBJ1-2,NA,TGTGCCAGCAGCCTCATCGCGAGGGACGGCTACACCTTC,CASSLIARDGYTF
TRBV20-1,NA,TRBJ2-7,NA,TGCAGTGCTAGAGATCGGCGGGCGGGGTCCTACGAGCAGTACTTC,CSARDRRAGSYEQYF
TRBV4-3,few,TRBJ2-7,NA,TGCGCCAGCAGCCAGAAGGTCTCAAGCTCCTACGAGCAGTACTTC,CASSQKVSSSYEQYF
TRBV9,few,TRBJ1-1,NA,TGTGCCAGCAGCGTACCTTCTTCAGGGTTTATCACTGAAGCTTTCTTT,CASSVPSSGFITEAFF
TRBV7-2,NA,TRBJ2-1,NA,TGTGCCAGCAGCCAGATCAACAATGAGCAGTTCTTC,CASSQINNEQFF
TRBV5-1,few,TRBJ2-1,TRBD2,TGCGCCAGCAGCTCCCTAGCGGGAGCGATAGATGAGCAGTTCTTC,CASSSLAGAIDEQFF
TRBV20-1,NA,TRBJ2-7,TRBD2,TGCAGTGCATATAGCGGGAGGAACTCCTACGAGCAGTACTTC,CSAYSGRNSYEQYF
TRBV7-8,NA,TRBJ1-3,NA,TGTGCCAGCAGCACCCGGGACACCCGCTCTGGAAACACCATATATTTT,CASSTRDTRSGNTIYF
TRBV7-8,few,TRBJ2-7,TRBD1,TGTGCCAGCAGCTCGACAGGGTCTCCCTACGAGCAGTACTTC,CASSSTGSPYEQYF
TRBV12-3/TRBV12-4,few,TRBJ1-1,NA,TGTGCCAGCAGCCAACACAATCAGGAACTCGCTGAAGCTTTCTTT,CASSQHNQELAEAFF
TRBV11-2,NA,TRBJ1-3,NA,TGTGCCAGCAGCTTAGTTCGGGGGTTGAAGTTGGGAAACACCATATATTTT,CASSLVRGLKLGNTIYF
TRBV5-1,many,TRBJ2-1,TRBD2,TGCGCCAGCAGCTTTGGCGGGGGGAATGAGCAGTTCTTC,CASSFGGGNEQFF
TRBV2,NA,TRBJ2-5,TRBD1,TGTGCCAGCAGTAAAGACAGGGTTCAAGAGACCCAGTACTTC,CASSKDRVQETQYF
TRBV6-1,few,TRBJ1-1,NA,TGTGCCAGCAGTGGTCCGGACGGATACACTGAAGCTTTCTTT,CASSGPDGYTEAFF
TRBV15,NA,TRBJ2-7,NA,TGTGCCACCAGAGGTCCCAAAACCTACGAGCAGTACTTC,CATRGPKTYEQYF
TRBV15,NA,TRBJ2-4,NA,TGTGCCACCAGCAGGACAGACCCTAGGGACATTCAGTACTTC,CATSRTDPRDIQYF
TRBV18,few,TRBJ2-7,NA,TGTGCCAGCTCACCATCCCCCCTCTACGAGCAGTACTTC,CASSPSPLYEQYF
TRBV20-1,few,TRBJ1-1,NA,TGCAGTGCAGTTCGGACGGTGAACACTGAAGCTTTCTTT,CSAVRTVNTEAFF
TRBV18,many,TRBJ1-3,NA,TGTGCCAGCTCACCTGCCGGAAACACCATATATTTT,CASSPAGNTIYF
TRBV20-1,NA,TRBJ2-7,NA,TGCAGTGCTAGAGACAGGGTATTTGCCTACGAGCAGTACTTC,CSARDRVFAYEQYF
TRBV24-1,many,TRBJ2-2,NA,TGTGCCACCAGTGACGGGGGCAGGACCGGGGAGCTGTTTTTT,CATSDGGRTGELFF
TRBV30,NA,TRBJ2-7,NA,TGTGCCTGGAGGAGGGCTTCCTACGAGCAGTACTTC,CAWRRASYEQYF
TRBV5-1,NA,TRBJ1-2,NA,TGCGCCAGCAGCTTGGGAATAGGGTTCTATGGCTACACCTTC,CASSLGIGFYGYTF
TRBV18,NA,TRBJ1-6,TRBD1,TGTGCCAGCTCACCACCGGGGGACAGGGGGTCTTCACCCCTCCACTTT,CASSPPGDRGSSPLHF
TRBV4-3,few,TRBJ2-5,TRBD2,TGCGCCAGCAGCCTTCGACTAGCGGGAGGGCCGTCAGAGACCCAGTACTTC,CASSLRLAGGPSETQYF
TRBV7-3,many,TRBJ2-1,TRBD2,TGTGCCAGCAGCCCTAGCGGGAGCGTCTCCTACAATGAGCAGTTCTTC,CASSPSGSVSYNEQFF
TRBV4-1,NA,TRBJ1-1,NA,TGCGCCAGCAGCCTCCTATACACTGAAGCTTTCTTT,CASSLLYTEAFF
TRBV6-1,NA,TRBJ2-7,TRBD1,TGTGCCAGCAGTCCCGGGACAGGGTTTCGCTACGAGCAGTACTTC,CASSPGTGFRYEQYF
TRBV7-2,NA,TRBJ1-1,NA,TGTGCCAGCAAGGAGGGACTGAACACTGAAGCTTTCTTT,CASKEGLNTEAFF
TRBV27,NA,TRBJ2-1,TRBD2,TGTGCCACGACTGGCGTTTCGGCGGGAGCGTACAATGAGCAGTTCTTC,CATTGVSAGAYNEQFF
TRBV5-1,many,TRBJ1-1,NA,TGCGCCAGCAGCTCCCCGGACAGGAACACTGAAGCTTTCTTT,CASSSPDRNTEAFF
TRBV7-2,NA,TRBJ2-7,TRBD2,TGTGCCAGCAGCCCGCGACTAGCGGGGTACTCCTACGAGCAGTACTTC,CASSPRLAGYSYEQYF
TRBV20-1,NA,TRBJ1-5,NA,TGCAGTGCTAGTTCTGTGTCAAATTCCCGCAATCAGCCCCAGCATTTT,CSASSVSNSRNQPQHF
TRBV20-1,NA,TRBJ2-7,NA,TGCAGTGCTAGAGAATCCGCGGGAACCTCCTACGAGCAGTACTTC,CSARESAGTSYEQYF
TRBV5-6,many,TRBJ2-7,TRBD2,TGTGCCAGCAGCTTATTAACGGCGCGGGAGGCCAGGGACGAGCAGTACTTC,CASSLLTAREARDEQYF
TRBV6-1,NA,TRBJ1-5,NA,TGTGCCAGCAGCCGGGGGGACGGAGCATACAATCAGCCCCAGCATTTT,CASSRGDGAYNQPQHF
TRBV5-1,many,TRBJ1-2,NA,TGCGCCAGCAGCTTGGGGGTTAGTGACTTCTATGGCTACACCTTC,CASSLGVSDFYGYTF
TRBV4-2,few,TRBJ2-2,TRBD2,TGTGCCAGCAGGAAGCCGGGACTAGCGGGAGGGCCGCGCACCGGGGAGCTGTTTTTT,CASRKPGLAGGPRTGELFF